The next 6 T cell receptor beta chains were all read from a single sample in a study of blood T cell repertoires in COVID-19. Profiled with immunoSEQ multiplex PCR; TCRdb holds only in-frame clones, not every one. The sample shows a few hundred thousand clones, about four fifths of them seen only once. Sequenced input: peripheral blood. These TCRs come from a man older than 75 with acute or convalescent COVID-19.

This chain uses TRBV27 with TRBJ2-5; tentatively, D is TRBD1 (6 bases). The CDR3 totals 18 residues. The V end lost 4 bases, the J end lost 5 bases, and 26 bases lay between the germline ends. Germline lookup yields CDR1 MNHEY and CDR2 SMNVEV (reference sequence). The CDR3 region has the DNA TGTGCCAGCAGTTCAAGGGACGGGACACCCGGTATAAAGGAGACCCAGTACTTC. Residues: CASSSRDGTPGIKETQYF.

The chain carries TRBV7-9 and TRBJ2-1, with 7 nucleotides matching TRBD2. The germline gives CDR1 SEHNR, CDR2 FQNEAQ (reference sequence). This CDR3 is built from 16 residues. The V and J ends lost 5 bases and 4 bases, in that order; junction bases with no gene match: 11. The CDR3 region has the DNA TGTGCCAGCAGCCCCCCAGCTAGCGGAGATTACAATGAGCAGTTCTTC. It translates to CASSPPASGDYNEQFF.

This clone was counted a few times. The V and J genes are TRBV19 and TRBJ1-2; D remains ambiguous. V was cut by 0 bases and J by 2 bases, with 4 bases left in between. Germline CDR1 is LNHDA and CDR2 is SQIVND (reference sequence). The length of the CDR3 is 13 residues. The CDR3 sequence: CASSIERNYGYTF. The CDR3 nucleotides read TGTGCCAGTAGTATAGAGCGCAACTATGGCTACACCTTC. Combining the CDR3 with reference TRBV19 and TRBJ1-2 gives the whole variable domain DGGITQSPKYLFRKEGQNVTLSCEQNLNHDAMYWYRQDPGQGLRLIYYSQIVNDFQKGDIAEGYSVSREKKESFPLTVTSAQKNPTAFYLCASSIERNYGYTFGSGTRLTVV.

The V gene is TRBV28, the J gene TRBJ1-4, with 9 nucleotides matching TRBD1. This CDR3 region has 16 residues. Germline assignment: CDR1 MDHEN and CDR2 SYDVKM. Trimming cost V 4 bases and J 11 bases; bases outside gene matches: 14. CDR3 sequence reads: CASSSPTGGGQDKLFF. CDR3 nucleotide sequence: TGTGCCAGCAGTTCCCCCACAGGGGGCGGTCAAGACAAACTGTTTTTT.

The chain carries TRBV2 and TRBJ1-4; D possibly corresponds to TRBD1 (6 bases). Germline V lookup: CDR1 SNHLY, CDR2 FYNNEI. This CDR3 comprises 13 residues. V was clipped by 7 bases and J by 5 bases, with 11 bases between them. CDR3: CASIGQGNEKLFF. CDR3 sequence (DNA): TGTGCCAGCATTGGGCAGGGGAATGAAAAACTGTTTTTT. Variable domain in full (rest from reference TRBV2 and TRBJ1-4): EPEVTQTPSHQVTQMGQEVILRCVPISNHLYFYWYRQILGQKVEFLVSFYNNEISEKSEIFDDQFSVERPDGSNFTLKIRSTKLEDSAMYFCASIGQGNEKLFFGSGTQLSVL.

The V and J genes are TRBV28 and TRBJ2-2, with D uncertain. Trimming stripped 8 bases from V and 6 bases from J, with 19 bases between. The CDR3 is made up of 15 amino acids. Germline CDR1 reads MDHEN; CDR2 reads SYDVKM. In DNA, the CDR3 is TGTGCCAGCCAACCCTCTAAGCCCGCGGCCGGGGAGCTGTTTTTT. It is translated as CASQPSKPAAGELFF. Looking up the rest from reference TRBV28 and TRBJ2-2 gives the full variable domain: DVKVTQSSRYLVKRTGEKVFLECVQDMDHENMFWYRQDPGLGLRLIYFSYDVKMKEKGDIPEGYSVSREKKERFSLILESASTNQTSMYLCASQPSKPAAGELFFGEGSRLTVL.